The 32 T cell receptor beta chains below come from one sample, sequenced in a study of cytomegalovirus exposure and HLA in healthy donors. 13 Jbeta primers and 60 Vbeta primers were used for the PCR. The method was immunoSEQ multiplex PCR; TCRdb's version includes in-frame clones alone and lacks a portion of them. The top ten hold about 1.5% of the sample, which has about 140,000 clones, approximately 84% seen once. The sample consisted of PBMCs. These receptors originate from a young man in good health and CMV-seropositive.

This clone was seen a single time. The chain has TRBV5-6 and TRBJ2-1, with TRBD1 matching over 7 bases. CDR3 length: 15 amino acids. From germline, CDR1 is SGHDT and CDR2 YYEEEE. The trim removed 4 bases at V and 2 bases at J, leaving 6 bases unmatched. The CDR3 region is CASSPRGSAYNEQFF. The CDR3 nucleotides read TGTGCCAGCAGCCCCAGGGGGAGCGCCTACAATGAGCAGTTCTTC.

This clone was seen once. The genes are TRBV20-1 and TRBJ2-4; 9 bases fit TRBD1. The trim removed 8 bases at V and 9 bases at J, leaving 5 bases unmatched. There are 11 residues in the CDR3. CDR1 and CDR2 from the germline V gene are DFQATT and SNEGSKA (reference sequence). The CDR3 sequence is CSPRQGGIQYF. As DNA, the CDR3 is TGCAGTCCCCGACAGGGGGGCATTCAGTACTTC.

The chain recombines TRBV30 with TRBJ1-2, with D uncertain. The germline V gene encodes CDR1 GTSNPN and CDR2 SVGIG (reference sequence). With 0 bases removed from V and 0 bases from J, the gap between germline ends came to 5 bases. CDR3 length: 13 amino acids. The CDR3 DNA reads TGTGCCTGGAGTGTCCGTCCTAACTATGGCTACACCTTC. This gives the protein CAWSVRPNYGYTF. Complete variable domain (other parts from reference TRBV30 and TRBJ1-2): SQTIHQWPATLVQPVGSPLSLECTVEGTSNPNLYWYRQAAGRGLQLLFYSVGIGQISSEVPQNLSASRPQDRQFILSSKKLLLSDSGFYLCAWSVRPNYGYTFGSGTRLTVV.

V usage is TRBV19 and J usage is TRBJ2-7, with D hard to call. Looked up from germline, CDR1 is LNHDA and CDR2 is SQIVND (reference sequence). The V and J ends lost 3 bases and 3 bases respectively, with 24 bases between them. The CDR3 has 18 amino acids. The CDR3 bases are TGTGCCAGTAGTATTTACTTTGCAGGTCCCCAGGTAGGCTACGAGCAGTACTTC. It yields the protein CASSIYFAGPQVGYEQYF.

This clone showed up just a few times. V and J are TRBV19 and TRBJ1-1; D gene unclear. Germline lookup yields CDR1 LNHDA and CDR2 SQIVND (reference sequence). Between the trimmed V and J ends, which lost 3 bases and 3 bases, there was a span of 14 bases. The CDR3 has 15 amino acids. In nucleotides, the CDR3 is TGTGCCAGTAGTATTGGGAGGGCGCCGGACACTGAAGCTTTCTTT. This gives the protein CASSIGRAPDTEAFF.

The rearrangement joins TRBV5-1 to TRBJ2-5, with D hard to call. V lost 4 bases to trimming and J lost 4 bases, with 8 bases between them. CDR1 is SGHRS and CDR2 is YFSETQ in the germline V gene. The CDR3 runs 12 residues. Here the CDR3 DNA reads TGCGCCAGCAGCCTAGTGGGAGAGACCCAGTACTTC. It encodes CASSLVGETQYF.

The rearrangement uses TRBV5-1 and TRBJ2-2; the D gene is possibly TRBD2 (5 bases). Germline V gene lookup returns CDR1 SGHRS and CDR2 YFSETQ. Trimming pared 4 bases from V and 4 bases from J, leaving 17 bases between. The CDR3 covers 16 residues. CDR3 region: CASSPDTLRGTGELFF. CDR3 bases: TGCGCCAGCAGCCCGGATACACTCCGGGGCACCGGGGAGCTGTTTTTT. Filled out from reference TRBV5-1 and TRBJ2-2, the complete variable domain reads KAGVTQTPRYLIKTRGQQVTLSCSPISGHRSVSWYQQTPGQGLQFLFEYFSETQRNKGNFPGRFSGRQFSNSRSEMNVSTLELGDSALYLCASSPDTLRGTGELFFGEGSRLTVL.

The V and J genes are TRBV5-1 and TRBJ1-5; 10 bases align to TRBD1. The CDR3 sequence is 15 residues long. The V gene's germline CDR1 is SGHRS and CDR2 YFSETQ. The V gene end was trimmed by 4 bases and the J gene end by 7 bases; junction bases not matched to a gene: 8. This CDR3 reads CASSPTGTGDQPQHF. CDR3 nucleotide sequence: TGCGCCAGCAGCCCAACCGGGACAGGGGACCAGCCCCAGCATTTT.

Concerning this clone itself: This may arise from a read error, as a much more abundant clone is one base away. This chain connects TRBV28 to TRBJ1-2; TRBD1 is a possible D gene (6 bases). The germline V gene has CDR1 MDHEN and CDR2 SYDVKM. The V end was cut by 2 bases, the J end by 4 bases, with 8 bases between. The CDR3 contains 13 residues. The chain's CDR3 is CASSLGQIYGYTF. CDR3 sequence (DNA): TGTGCCAGCAGTTTAGGACAGATCTATGGCTACACCTTC.

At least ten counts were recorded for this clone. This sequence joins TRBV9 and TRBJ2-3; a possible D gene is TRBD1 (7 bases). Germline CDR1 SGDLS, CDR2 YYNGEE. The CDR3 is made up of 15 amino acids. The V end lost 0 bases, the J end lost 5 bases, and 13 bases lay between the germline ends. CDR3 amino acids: CASSVGQGEVDTQYF. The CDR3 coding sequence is TGTGCCAGCAGCGTAGGGCAGGGGGAGGTAGATACGCAGTATTTT.

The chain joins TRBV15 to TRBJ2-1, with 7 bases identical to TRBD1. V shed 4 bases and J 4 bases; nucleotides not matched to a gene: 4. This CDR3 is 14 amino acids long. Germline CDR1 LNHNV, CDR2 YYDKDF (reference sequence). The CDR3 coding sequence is TGTGCCACCAGCACCGGGACAGCTTACAATGAGCAGTTCTTC. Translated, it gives CATSTGTAYNEQFF.

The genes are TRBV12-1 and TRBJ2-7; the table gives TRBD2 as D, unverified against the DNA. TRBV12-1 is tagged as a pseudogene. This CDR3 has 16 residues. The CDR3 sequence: CASSFVGGRSAYEQYF. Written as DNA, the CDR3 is TGTGCCAGCAGCTTTGTTGGCGGGAGAAGCGCCTACGAGCAGTACTTC.

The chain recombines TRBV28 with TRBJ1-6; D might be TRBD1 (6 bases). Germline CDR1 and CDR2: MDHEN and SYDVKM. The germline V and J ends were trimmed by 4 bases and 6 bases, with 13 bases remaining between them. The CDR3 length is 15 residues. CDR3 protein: CASSWGRRPNSPLHF. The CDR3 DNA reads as TGTGCCAGCAGTTGGGGGCGCCGCCCTAATTCACCCCTCCACTTT.

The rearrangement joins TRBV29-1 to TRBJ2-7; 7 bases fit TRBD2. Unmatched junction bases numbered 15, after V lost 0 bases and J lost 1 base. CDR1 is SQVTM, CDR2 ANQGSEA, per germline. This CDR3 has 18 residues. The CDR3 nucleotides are TGCAGCGTTGAAGAAGAGTCAGTGGGCGGGGGACTGTCCTACGAGCAGTACTTC. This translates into CSVEEESVGGGLSYEQYF.

CDR3 DNA: TGTGCCAGCAGTGATCGGACTAGCGGGAGTACGTACACCGGGGAGCTGTTTTTT. Encoded protein: CASSDRTSGSTYTGELFF. The V call is TRBV6-1, the J call TRBJ2-2; 13 nucleotides line up with TRBD2. The CDR3 has 18 residues. The ends lost 3 bases at V and 3 bases at J; junction bases unmatched: 7. Germline CDR1 is MNHNS and CDR2 is SASEGT.

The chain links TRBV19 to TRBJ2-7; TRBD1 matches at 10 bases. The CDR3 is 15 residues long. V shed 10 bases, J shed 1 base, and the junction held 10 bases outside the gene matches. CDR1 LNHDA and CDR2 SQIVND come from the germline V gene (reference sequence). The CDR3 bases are TGTGCCAAAGTAGGGGACAGGGGTGAATCCTACGAGCAGTACTTC. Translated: CAKVGDRGESYEQYF.

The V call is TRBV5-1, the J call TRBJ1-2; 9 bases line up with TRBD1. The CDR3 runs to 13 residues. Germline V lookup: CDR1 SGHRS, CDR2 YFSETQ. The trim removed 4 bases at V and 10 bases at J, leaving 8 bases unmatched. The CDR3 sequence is CASSPITGGSYTF. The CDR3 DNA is TGCGCCAGCAGCCCAATTACAGGGGGCTCCTACACCTTC.

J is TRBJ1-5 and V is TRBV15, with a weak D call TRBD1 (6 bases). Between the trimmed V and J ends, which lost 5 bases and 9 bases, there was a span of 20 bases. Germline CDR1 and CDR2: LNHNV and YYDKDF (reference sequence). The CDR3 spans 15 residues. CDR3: CATSPYHEGGRPQHF. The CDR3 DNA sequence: TGTGCCACCAGCCCCTACCACGAAGGGGGAAGGCCCCAGCATTTT.

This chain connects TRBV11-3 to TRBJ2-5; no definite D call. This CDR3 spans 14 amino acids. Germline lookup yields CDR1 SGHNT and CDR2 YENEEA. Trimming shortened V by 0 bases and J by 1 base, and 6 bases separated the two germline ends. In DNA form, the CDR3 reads TGTGCCAGCAGCTTAGAGCGTATCCAAGAGACCCAGTACTTC. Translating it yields CASSLERIQETQYF. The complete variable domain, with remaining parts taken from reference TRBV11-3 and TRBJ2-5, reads EAGVVQSPRYKIIEKKQPVAFWCNPISGHNTLYWYLQNLGQGPELLIRYENEEAVDDSQLPKDRFSAERLKGVDSTLKIQPAELGDSAVYLCASSLERIQETQYFGPGTRLLVL.

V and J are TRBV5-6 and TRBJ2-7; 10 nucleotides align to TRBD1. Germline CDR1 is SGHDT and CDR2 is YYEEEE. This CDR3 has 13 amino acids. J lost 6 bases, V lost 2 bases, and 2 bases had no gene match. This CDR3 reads CASSFDRGREQYF. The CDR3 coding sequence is TGTGCCAGCAGCTTCGACAGGGGGCGCGAGCAGTACTTC.

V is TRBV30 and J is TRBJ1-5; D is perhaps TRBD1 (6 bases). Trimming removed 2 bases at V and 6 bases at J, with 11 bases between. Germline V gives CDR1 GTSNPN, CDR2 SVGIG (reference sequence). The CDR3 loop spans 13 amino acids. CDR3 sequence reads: CAWSPAGAQPQHF. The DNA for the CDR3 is TGTGCCTGGAGTCCGGCAGGGGCTCAGCCCCAGCATTTT.

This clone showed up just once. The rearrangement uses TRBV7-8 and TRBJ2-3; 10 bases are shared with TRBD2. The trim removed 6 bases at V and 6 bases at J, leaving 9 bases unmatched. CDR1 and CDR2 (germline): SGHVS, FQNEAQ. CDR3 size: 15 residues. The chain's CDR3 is CASRRTSGWADTQYF. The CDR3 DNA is TGTGCCAGCAGACGGACTAGCGGATGGGCGGATACGCAGTATTTT.

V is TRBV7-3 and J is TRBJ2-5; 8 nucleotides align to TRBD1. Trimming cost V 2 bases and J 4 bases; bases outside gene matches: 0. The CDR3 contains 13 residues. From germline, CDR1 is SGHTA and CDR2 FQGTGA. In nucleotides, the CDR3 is TGTGCCAGCAGCTTAGACAGGGGAGAGACCCAGTACTTC. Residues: CASSLDRGETQYF. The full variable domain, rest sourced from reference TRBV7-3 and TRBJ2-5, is GAGVSQTPSNKVTEKGKYVELRCDPISGHTALYWYRQSLGQGPEFLIYFQGTGAADDSGLPNDRFFAVRPEGSVSTLKIQRTERGDSAVYLCASSLDRGETQYFGPGTRLLVL.

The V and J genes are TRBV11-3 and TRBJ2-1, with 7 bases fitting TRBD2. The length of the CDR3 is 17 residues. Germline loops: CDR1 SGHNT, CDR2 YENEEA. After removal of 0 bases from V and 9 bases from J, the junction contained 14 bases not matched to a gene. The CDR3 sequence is CASSLDRLGGGWGEQFF. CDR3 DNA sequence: TGTGCCAGCAGCTTAGATCGTTTGGGCGGGGGTTGGGGTGAGCAGTTCTTC.

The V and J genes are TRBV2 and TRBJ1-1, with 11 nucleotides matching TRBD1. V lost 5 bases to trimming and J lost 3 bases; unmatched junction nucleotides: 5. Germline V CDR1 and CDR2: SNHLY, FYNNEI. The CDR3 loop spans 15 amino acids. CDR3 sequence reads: CASSSWTGGDTEAFF. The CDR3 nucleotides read TGTGCCAGCAGTTCGTGGACAGGGGGCGACACTGAAGCTTTCTTT.

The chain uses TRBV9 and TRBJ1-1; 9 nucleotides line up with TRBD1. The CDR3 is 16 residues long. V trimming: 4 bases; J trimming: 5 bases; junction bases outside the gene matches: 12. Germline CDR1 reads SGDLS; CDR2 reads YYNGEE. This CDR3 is CASSPWDRDPFTEAFF. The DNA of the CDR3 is TGTGCCAGCAGCCCCTGGGACAGGGACCCGTTTACTGAAGCTTTCTTT.

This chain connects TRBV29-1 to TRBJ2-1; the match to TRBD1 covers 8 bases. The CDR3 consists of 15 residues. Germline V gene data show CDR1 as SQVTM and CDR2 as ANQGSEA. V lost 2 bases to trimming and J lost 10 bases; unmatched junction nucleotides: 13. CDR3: CSVEPPRTGRWEQFF. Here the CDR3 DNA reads TGCAGCGTTGAACCACCCCGGACAGGGAGGTGGGAGCAGTTCTTC.

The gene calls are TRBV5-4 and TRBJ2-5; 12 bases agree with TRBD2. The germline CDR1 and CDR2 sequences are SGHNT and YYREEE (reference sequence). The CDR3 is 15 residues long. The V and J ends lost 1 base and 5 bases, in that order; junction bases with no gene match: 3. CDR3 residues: CASSLSSGGVETQYF. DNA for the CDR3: TGTGCCAGCAGCTTGTCTAGCGGGGGGGTCGAGACCCAGTACTTC.

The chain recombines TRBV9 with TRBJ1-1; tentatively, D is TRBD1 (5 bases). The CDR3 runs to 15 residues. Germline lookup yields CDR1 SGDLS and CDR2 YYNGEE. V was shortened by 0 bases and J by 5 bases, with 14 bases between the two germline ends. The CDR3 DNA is TGTGCCAGCAGCGTAGCTACGGGAGGGGTGACTGAAGCTTTCTTT. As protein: CASSVATGGVTEAFF.

The CDR3 spells CASSGAAQETQYF. The CDR3 nucleotides are TGTGCCAGCAGCGGCGCGGCCCAAGAGACCCAGTACTTC. The rearrangement joins TRBV5-4 to TRBJ2-5; no firm D call. CDR1 and CDR2 from the germline V gene are SGHNT and YYREEE (reference sequence). The CDR3 has 13 amino acids. Trimming removed 4 bases from V and 1 base from J, with 8 bases in between.

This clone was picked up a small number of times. CDR3 coding DNA: TGTGCCAGCAGTGCCAGCACCGGGGAGCTGTTTTTT. This sequence encodes CASSASTGELFF. The V gene is TRBV2, the J gene TRBJ2-2; D call uncertain. Germline CDR1 SNHLY, CDR2 FYNNEI. The V end lost 4 bases, the J end lost 4 bases, and 4 bases lay between the germline ends. CDR3 length: 12 residues.

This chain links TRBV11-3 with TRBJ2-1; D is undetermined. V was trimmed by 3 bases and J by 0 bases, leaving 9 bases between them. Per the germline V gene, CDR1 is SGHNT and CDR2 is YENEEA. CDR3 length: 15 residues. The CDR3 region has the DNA TGTGCCAGCAGCTTCTCCCGGAGCTCCTACAATGAGCAGTTCTTC. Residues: CASSFSRSSYNEQFF.